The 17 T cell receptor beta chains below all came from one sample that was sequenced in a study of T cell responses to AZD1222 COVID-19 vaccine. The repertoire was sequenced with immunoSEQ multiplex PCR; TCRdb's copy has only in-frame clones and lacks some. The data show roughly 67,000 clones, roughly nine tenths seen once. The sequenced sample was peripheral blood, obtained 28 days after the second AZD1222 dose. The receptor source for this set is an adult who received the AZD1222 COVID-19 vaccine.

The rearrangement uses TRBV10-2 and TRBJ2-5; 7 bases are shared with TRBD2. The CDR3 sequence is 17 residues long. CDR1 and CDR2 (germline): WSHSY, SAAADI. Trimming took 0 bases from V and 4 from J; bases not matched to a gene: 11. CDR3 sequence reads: CASSESNPAGLGETQYF. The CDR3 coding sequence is TGCGCCAGCAGTGAGTCGAACCCAGCGGGATTGGGAGAGACCCAGTACTTC.

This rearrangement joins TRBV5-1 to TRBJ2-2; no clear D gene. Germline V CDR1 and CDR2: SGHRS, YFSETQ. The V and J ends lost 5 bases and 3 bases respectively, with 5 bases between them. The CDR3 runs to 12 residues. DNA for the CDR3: TGCGCCAGCAGGCTGGACACCGGGGAGCTGTTTTTT. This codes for CASRLDTGELFF.

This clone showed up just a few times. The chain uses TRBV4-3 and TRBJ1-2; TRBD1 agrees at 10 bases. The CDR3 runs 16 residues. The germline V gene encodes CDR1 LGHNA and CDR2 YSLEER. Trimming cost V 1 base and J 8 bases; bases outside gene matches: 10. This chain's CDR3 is CASSQVIRQGAVGYTF. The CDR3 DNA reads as TGCGCCAGCAGCCAAGTTATTCGACAGGGGGCTGTCGGCTACACCTTC.

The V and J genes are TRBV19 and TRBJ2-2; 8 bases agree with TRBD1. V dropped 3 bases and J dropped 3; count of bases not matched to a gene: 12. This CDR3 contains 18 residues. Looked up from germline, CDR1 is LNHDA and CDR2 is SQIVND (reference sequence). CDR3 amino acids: CASSIRTGWMAHTGELFF. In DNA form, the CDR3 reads TGTGCCAGTAGTATTAGGACAGGGTGGATGGCTCACACCGGGGAGCTGTTTTTT.

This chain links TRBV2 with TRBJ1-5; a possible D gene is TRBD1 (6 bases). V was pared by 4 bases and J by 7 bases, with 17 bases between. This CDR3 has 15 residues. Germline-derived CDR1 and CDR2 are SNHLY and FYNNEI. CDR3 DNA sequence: TGTGCCAGCAGTGTAACAGGGACGGCAAGGCAGCCCCAGCATTTT. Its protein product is CASSVTGTARQPQHF.

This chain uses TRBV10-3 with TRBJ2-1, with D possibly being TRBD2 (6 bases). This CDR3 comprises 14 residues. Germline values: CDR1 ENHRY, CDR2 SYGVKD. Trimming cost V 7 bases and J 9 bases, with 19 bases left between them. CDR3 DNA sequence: TGTGCCATCACGGACCAGGGACTCAACACTGAGCAGTTCTTC. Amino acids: CAITDQGLNTEQFF.

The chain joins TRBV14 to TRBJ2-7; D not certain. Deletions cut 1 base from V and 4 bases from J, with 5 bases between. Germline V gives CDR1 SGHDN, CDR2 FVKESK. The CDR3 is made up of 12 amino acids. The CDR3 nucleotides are TGTGCCAGCAGCCAAGGGGGATACGAGCAGTACTTC. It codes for CASSQGGYEQYF.

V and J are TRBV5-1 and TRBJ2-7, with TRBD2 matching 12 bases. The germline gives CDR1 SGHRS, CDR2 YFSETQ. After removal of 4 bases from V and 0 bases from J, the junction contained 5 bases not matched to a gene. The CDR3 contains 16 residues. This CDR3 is CASSLGLAGPSYEQYF. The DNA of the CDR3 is TGCGCCAGCAGCCTCGGACTAGCGGGACCCTCCTACGAGCAGTACTTC. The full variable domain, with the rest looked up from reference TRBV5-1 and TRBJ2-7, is KAGVTQTPRYLIKTRGQQVTLSCSPISGHRSVSWYQQTPGQGLQFLFEYFSETQRNKGNFPGRFSGRQFSNSRSEMNVSTLELGDSALYLCASSLGLAGPSYEQYFGPGTRLTVT.

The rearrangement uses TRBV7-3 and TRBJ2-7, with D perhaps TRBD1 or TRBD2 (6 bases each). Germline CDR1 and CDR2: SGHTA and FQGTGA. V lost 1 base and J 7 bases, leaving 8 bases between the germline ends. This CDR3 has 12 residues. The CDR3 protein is CASSLIGGEQYF. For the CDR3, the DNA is TGTGCCAGCAGCTTAATAGGGGGGGAGCAGTACTTC.

CDR3 DNA sequence: TGTGCCATCAGTGAGTTGGCAGCAGATCAGCCCCAGCATTTT. This sequence encodes CAISELAADQPQHF. The chain employs TRBV10-3 and TRBJ1-5, with D unclear. The CDR3 has 14 amino acids. Trimming took off 1 base at V and 5 bases at J, with 9 bases between the two ends. Germline V gives CDR1 ENHRY, CDR2 SYGVKD.

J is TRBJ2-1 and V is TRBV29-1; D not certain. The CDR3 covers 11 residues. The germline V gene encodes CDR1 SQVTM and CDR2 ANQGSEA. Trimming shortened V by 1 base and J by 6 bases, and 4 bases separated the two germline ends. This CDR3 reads CSVEGLNEQFF. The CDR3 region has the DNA TGCAGCGTTGAAGGCCTCAATGAGCAGTTCTTC.

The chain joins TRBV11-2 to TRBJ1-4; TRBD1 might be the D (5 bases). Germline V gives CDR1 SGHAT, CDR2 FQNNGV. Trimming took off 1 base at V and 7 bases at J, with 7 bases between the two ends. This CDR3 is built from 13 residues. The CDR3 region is CASSLGGSEKLFF. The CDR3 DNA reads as TGTGCCAGCAGCTTAGGGGGGTCTGAAAAACTGTTTTTT.

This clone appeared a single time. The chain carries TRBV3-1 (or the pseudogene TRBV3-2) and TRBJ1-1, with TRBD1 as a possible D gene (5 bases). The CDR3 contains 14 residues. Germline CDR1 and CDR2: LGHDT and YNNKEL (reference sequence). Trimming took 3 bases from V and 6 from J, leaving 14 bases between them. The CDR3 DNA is TGTGCCAGCAGCCAGGACCATGGGACCTCTGAAGCTTTCTTT. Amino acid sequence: CASSQDHGTSEAFF.

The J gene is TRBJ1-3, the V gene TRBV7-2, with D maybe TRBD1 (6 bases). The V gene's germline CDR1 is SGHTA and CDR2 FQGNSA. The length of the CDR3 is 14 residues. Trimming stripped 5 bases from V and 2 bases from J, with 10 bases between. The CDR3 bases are TGTGCCAGCAGCAAGGACAGACCTGGAAACACCATATATTTT. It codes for CASSKDRPGNTIYF.

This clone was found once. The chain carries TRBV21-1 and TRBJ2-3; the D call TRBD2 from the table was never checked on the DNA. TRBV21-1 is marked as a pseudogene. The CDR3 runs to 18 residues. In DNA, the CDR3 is TGTGCCAGCAGCAAAGTAGGGAGGACTAGTCTGAACACAGATACGCAGTATTTT. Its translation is CASSKVGRTSLNTDTQYF.

The CDR3 DNA reads as TGTGCCAGCTCACCAGGGTCGGAGAGTAACTATGGCTACACCTTC. Encoded protein: CASSPGSESNYGYTF. The rearrangement joins TRBV18 to TRBJ1-2; D gene uncertain. Germline V gene lookup returns CDR1 KGHSH and CDR2 LQKENI. CDR3 length: 15 amino acids. Trimming removed 2 bases from V and 1 base from J, with 11 bases in between.

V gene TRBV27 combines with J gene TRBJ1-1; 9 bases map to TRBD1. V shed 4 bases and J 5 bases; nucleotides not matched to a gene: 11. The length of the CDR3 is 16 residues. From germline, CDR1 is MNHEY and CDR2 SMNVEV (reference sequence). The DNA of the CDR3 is TGTGCCAGCAGTTGGGACAGGGTCGGAAAGGGGACTGAAGCTTTCTTT. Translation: CASSWDRVGKGTEAFF.